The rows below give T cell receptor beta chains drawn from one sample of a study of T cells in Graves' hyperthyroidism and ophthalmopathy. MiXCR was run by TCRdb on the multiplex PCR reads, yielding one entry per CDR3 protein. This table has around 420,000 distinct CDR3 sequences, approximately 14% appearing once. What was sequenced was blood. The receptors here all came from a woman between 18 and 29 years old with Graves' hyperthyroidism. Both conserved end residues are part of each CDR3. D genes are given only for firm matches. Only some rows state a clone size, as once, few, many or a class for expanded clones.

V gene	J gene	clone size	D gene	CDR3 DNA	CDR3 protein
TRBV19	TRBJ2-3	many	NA	TGTGCCAGTAGTATAAGTCCGGCAGATACGCAGTATTTT	CASSISPADTQYF
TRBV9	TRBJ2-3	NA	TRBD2	TGTGCCAGCAGCGCGTTAGCGGGAGAGACAGATACGCAGTATTTT	CASSALAGETDTQYF
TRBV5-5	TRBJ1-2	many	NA	TGTGCCAGCAGCCTGGGTCGAGGGGGAAGCTATGGCTACACCTTC	CASSLGRGGSYGYTF
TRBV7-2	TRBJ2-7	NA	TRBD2	TGTGCCAGCAGCTTAGTAGCGGGAGTGGGTTCCTACGAGCAGTACTTC	CASSLVAGVGSYEQYF
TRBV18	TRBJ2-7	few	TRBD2	TGTGCCAGCTCACCAGCCGGGACTAGCAGGCACGAGCAGTACTTC	CASSPAGTSRHEQYF
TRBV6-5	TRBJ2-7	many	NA	TGTGCCAGCAGTTACGGGGGGAAGGACTACGAGCAGTACTTC	CASSYGGKDYEQYF
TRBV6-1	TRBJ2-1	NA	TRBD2	TGTGCCAGCAGTGACTCTAGCGGGACCTACAATGAGCAGTTCTTC	CASSDSSGTYNEQFF
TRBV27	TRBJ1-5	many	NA	TGTGCCAGCAGGACAGGTCCTCAGCCCCAGCATTTT	CASRTGPQPQHF
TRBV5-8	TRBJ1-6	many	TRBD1	TGTGCCAGCAGCTTTGGAGGGACAGGGGGATCACCCCTCCACTTT	CASSFGGTGGSPLHF
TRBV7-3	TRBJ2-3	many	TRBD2	TGTGCCAGCAGCAGGGAGGGCGGGGGACTCACAGATACGCAGTATTTT	CASSREGGGLTDTQYF
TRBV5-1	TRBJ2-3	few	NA	TGCGCCAGCAGCTTAAGACCCCAAGGAGGGGGGAGCACAGATACGCAGTATTTT	CASSLRPQGGGSTDTQYF
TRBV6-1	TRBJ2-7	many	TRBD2	TGTGCCAGACCTTACTTGACTAGCGGGGGGTACGAGCAGTACTTC	CARPYLTSGGYEQYF
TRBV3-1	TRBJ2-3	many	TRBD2	TGTGCCAGCAGCCAAGACGGGAGGGTTACAGATACGCAGTATTTT	CASSQDGRVTDTQYF
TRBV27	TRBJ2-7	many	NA	TGTGCCAGCAGTGTCCGTTACTCCTACGAGCAGTACTTC	CASSVRYSYEQYF